These 24 T cell receptor beta chains were sequenced from one sample in a study of blood T cell repertoires in COVID-19. Clones were sequenced by immunoSEQ multiplex PCR, and TCRdb holds only the in-frame ones, with some missing. The sample records some 65,000 clones, roughly 80% being singletons. Sequenced input: peripheral blood. These receptors all come from a woman in her 70s with acute or convalescent COVID-19.

The rearrangement joins TRBV5-1 to TRBJ1-1, with a possible D match to TRBD1 (5 bases). V lost 4 bases to trimming and J lost 1 base, with 11 bases between them. Germline CDR1 reads SGHRS; CDR2 reads YFSETQ. The CDR3 is made up of 14 amino acids. The CDR3 DNA follows: TGCGCCAGCAGCCCAGGGCGGGAGAACACTGAAGCTTTCTTT. This sequence encodes CASSPGRENTEAFF. Filled out from reference TRBV5-1 and TRBJ1-1, the complete variable domain reads KAGVTQTPRYLIKTRGQQVTLSCSPISGHRSVSWYQQTPGQGLQFLFEYFSETQRNKGNFPGRFSGRQFSNSRSEMNVSTLELGDSALYLCASSPGRENTEAFFGQGTRLTVV.

This clone was seen a handful of times. V and J are TRBV4-2 and TRBJ2-7; D unclear. V lost 1 base, J lost 5 bases, and 12 bases lay in between. CDR1 and CDR2 (germline): LGHNA, YNFKEQ. The CDR3 sequence is 14 residues long. CDR3 DNA sequence: TGTGCCAGCAGCCAAGTAGTCGGCCGGGACGAGCAGTACTTC. It translates to CASSQVVGRDEQYF.

This clone was observed a few times. The chain couples TRBV7-9 to TRBJ2-1; D not certain. CDR3 length: 11 residues. In germline, CDR1 is SEHNR, CDR2 FQNEAQ (reference sequence). V was clipped by 2 bases and J by 8 bases, with 4 bases between them. The CDR3 DNA reads TGTGCCAGCAGCTTAATCGATGAGCAGTTCTTC. This sequence encodes CASSLIDEQFF.

This chain joins TRBV4-1 and TRBJ1-4, with no clear D. Germline V gene lookup returns CDR1 MGHRA and CDR2 YSYEKL. CDR3 length: 11 residues. Trimming left V 1 base short and J 11 bases short, with 5 bases between. CDR3 sequence reads: CASSQAGKLFF. CDR3 nucleotide sequence: TGCGCCAGCAGCCAAGCGGGGAAACTGTTTTTT.

This chain connects TRBV3-1 (or the pseudogene TRBV3-2) to TRBJ1-3, with D unclear. The CDR3 runs 15 residues. CDR1 and CDR2 (germline): LGHDT, YNNKEL (reference sequence). The V gene lost 0 bases and the J gene lost 3 bases, with 9 bases spanning the gap. The CDR3 region is CASSQDAGFGNTIYF. CDR3 nucleotide sequence: TGTGCCAGCAGCCAAGATGCCGGGTTTGGAAACACCATATATTTT.

The V and J genes are TRBV6-5 and TRBJ2-3; unclear D gene. The V gene's germline CDR1 is MNHEY and CDR2 SVGAGI. This CDR3 has 12 amino acids. V lost 8 bases, J lost 6 bases, and 12 bases lay in between. CDR3 sequence reads: CASGQTADTQYF. CDR3 DNA sequence: TGTGCCAGCGGGCAGACCGCGGATACGCAGTATTTT.

In this sample, this clone turned up once. This chain joins TRBV18 and TRBJ1-1, with 9 nucleotides matching TRBD1. V shed 4 bases and J 3 bases; nucleotides not matched to a gene: 12. The germline CDR1 and CDR2 sequences are KGHSH and LQKENI. This CDR3 has 17 residues. The CDR3 spells CASSQQPGQGWDTEAFF. Written as DNA, the CDR3 is TGTGCCAGCTCACAACAACCGGGACAGGGATGGGACACTGAAGCTTTCTTT.

The rearrangement uses TRBV5-5 and TRBJ2-3; 12 bases line up with TRBD2. V dropped 1 base and J dropped 0; count of bases not matched to a gene: 6. Per the germline V gene, CDR1 is SGHKS and CDR2 is YYEKEE (reference sequence). The CDR3 spans 18 residues. As DNA, the CDR3 is TGTGCCAGCAGCTTGCCGACTAGCGGGGGAAGGAGCACAGATACGCAGTATTTT. The encoded protein is CASSLPTSGGRSTDTQYF.

V is TRBV12-5 and J is TRBJ2-5, with 9 bases that match TRBD1. Germline CDR1 LGHNT, CDR2 FRNRAP. The CDR3 length is 14 residues. With 6 bases clipped from V and 5 bases from J, the junction kept 7 bases outside the gene matches. The CDR3, as DNA: TGTGCTAGTGGCCAACAGGGGGCGGCGGAGACCCAGTACTTC. Protein: CASGQQGAAETQYF.

This rearrangement joins TRBV5-1 to TRBJ2-3, with TRBD2 matching 8 bases. Trimming at V came to 6 bases and at J to 1 base, leaving 4 bases not matched to a gene. Germline CDR1 reads SGHRS; CDR2 reads YFSETQ. The CDR3 covers 14 residues. The CDR3 reads CASMFSGGTDTQYF. The CDR3 DNA follows: TGCGCCAGCATGTTTAGCGGGGGCACAGATACGCAGTATTTT.

The chain has TRBV28 and TRBJ1-2, with D possibly TRBD1 on 5 matching bases. CDR3 length equals 12 residues. CDR1 and CDR2 (germline): MDHEN, SYDVKM. V lost 8 bases to trimming and J lost 3 bases, with 10 bases between them. The CDR3 sequence: CASSQGYYGYTF. The CDR3 coding sequence is TGTGCCAGCTCCCAGGGTTACTATGGCTACACCTTC.

V gene TRBV5-1 combines with J gene TRBJ2-3; maybe TRBD1 (5 bases). The germline V gene has CDR1 SGHRS and CDR2 YFSETQ. Trimming cost V 4 bases and J 2 bases, with 20 bases left between them. CDR3 length equals 17 residues. CDR3 DNA: TGCGCCAGCAGCAAACCCCGAGCAGGGCTGCTCACAGATACGCAGTATTTT. Translation gives CASSKPRAGLLTDTQYF.

The rearrangement joins TRBV10-3 to TRBJ2-5; 7 bases fit TRBD1. J was trimmed by 5 bases and V by 3 bases; bases with no gene match: 9. This CDR3 is 15 amino acids long. Germline V lookup: CDR1 ENHRY, CDR2 SYGVKD. CDR3 coding DNA: TGTGCCATCAGTGACCAGGGACAGTTCGGGGAGACCCAGTACTTC. This gives the protein CAISDQGQFGETQYF.

This clone has only one observation. V gene TRBV14 combines with J gene TRBJ1-1; a weak D match, TRBD1 (5 bases). V was trimmed by 4 bases and J by 0 bases, leaving 18 bases between them. The CDR3 is 17 amino acids. The germline gives CDR1 SGHDN, CDR2 FVKESK. CDR3: CASSPYAGPFMNTEAFF. DNA for the CDR3: TGTGCCAGCAGCCCTTATGCAGGGCCTTTCATGAACACTGAAGCTTTCTTT. Combining the CDR3 with reference TRBV14 and TRBJ1-1 gives the whole variable domain EAGVTQFPSHSVIEKGQTVTLRCDPISGHDNLYWYRRVMGKEIKFLLHFVKESKQDESGMPNNRFLAERTGGTYSTLKVQPAELEDSGVYFCASSPYAGPFMNTEAFFGQGTRLTVV.

A few counts support this clone. The chain uses TRBV18 and TRBJ2-7, with TRBD2 identical over 9 bases. This CDR3 has 16 residues. Germline loops: CDR1 KGHSH, CDR2 LQKENI. The V gene end was trimmed by 0 bases and the J gene end by 5 bases; junction bases not matched to a gene: 8. CDR3 loop: CASSPPLSGGMNEQYF. Written as DNA, the CDR3 is TGTGCCAGCTCACCACCACTCAGCGGGGGGATGAACGAGCAGTACTTC.

This clone showed up just a few times. The rearrangement links TRBV5-1 to TRBJ2-7; maybe TRBD2 (5 bases). Per the germline V gene, CDR1 is SGHRS and CDR2 is YFSETQ. The CDR3 length is 14 residues. The ends were cut back, 0 bases at V and 3 bases at J, with 10 bases in the middle. The DNA for the CDR3 is TGCGCCAGCAGCTTGGCCGAGGGCGGCTACGAGCAGTACTTC. It yields the protein CASSLAEGGYEQYF.

This clone was picked up one time. The chain combines TRBV5-4 with TRBJ2-2; TRBD2 matches at 7 bases. From germline, CDR1 is SGHNT and CDR2 YYREEE (reference sequence). The CDR3 extends over 17 amino acids. V was clipped by 0 bases and J by 5 bases; unmatched bases: 10. The CDR3 sequence: CASSLGSRGVGTGELFF. For the CDR3, the DNA is TGTGCCAGCAGCTTGGGGTCTCGGGGGGTCGGGACCGGGGAGCTGTTTTTT.

This clone turned up a few times. The rearrangement uses TRBV18 and TRBJ1-3; TRBD1 aligns across 8 bases. Germline V CDR1 and CDR2: KGHSH, LQKENI. Trimming cost V 3 bases and J 2 bases; bases outside gene matches: 6. This CDR3 region has 16 residues. DNA of the CDR3: TGTGCCAGCTCACCCGGACAGGGTTCCACTGGAAACACCATATATTTT. This sequence encodes CASSPGQGSTGNTIYF.

This clone appeared once. The CDR3 DNA reads TGTGCCATCAGTGTGGCTGGCAGAGAGCAGTACTTC. Residues: CAISVAGREQYF. J is TRBJ2-7 and V is TRBV10-3, with D unclear. Germline V gene data show CDR1 as ENHRY and CDR2 as SYGVKD. V lost 4 bases to trimming and J lost 7 bases, with 11 bases between them. This CDR3 is built from 12 residues.

This clone was observed a few times. The chain is built from TRBV5-4 and TRBJ1-4; no clear D. V dropped 0 bases and J dropped 0 bases, with 9 bases sitting between them. Germline loops: CDR1 SGHNT, CDR2 YYREEE (reference sequence). The CDR3 is made up of 16 amino acids. The CDR3 is CASSLGTTATNEKLFF. The CDR3 DNA follows: TGTGCCAGCAGCTTGGGAACCACAGCAACTAATGAAAAACTGTTTTTT.

This chain uses TRBV4-3 with TRBJ2-3; 13 bases are a match to TRBD2. After removal of 1 base from V and 2 bases from J, the junction contained 3 bases not matched to a gene. The CDR3 is 17 residues long. Germline-derived CDR1 and CDR2 are LGHNA and YSLEER. The CDR3, as DNA: TGCGCCAGCAGCCAAGGGACTAGCGGGGGTCCCACAGATACGCAGTATTTT. It yields the protein CASSQGTSGGPTDTQYF.

The DNA for the CDR3 is TGCGCCAGCAGCCCCGGGCCCGGGGGGAACAATGAGCAGTTCTTC. Its protein product is CASSPGPGGNNEQFF. The chain has TRBV5-1 and TRBJ2-1; TRBD2 aligns across 7 bases. Germline CDR1 is SGHRS and CDR2 is YFSETQ. The CDR3 has 15 residues. After removal of 4 bases from V and 5 bases from J, the junction contained 9 bases not matched to a gene.

The rearrangement links TRBV19 to TRBJ2-1; D unresolved. Per germline, CDR1 LNHDA and CDR2 SQIVND (reference sequence). The CDR3 length is 12 residues. The CDR3 nucleotides are TGTGCAGTGGTGGGCATAACCCATGAGCAGTTCTTC. Translated: CAVVGITHEQFF.

This clone has only one observation. The chain uses TRBV9 and TRBJ2-1; TRBD2 aligns across 8 bases. The V gene's germline CDR1 is SGDLS and CDR2 YYNGEE. The V and J ends lost 0 bases and 8 bases, in that order; junction bases with no gene match: 7. The CDR3 length is 15 residues. The CDR3 region is CASSVDPGLVDEQFF. Written as DNA, the CDR3 is TGTGCCAGCAGCGTAGATCCGGGACTAGTCGATGAGCAGTTCTTC.